One sample yielded the 25 T cell receptor beta chains listed below, sequenced in a study of T cell clonality in common variable immunodeficiency. This table comes from immunoSEQ multiplex PCR, and its TCRdb copy is limited to in-frame clones, with some not included. Altogether about 34,000 clones were found in the sample, and no singletons occur. Sequences were obtained from peripheral blood mononuclear cells. Receptor source: a person aged 18 to 75 in good health.

This clone was observed at least ten times. The read finishes 3 residues shy of the CDR3 end, and the germline J gene is used to complete it. The chain combines TRBV19 with TRBJ1-2; D is uncertain. From germline, CDR1 is LNHDA and CDR2 SQIVND (reference sequence). The V end was cut by 5 bases, the J end by 4 bases, with 17 bases between. This CDR3 spans 15 amino acids. The DNA read from the CDR3 is TGTGCCAGTAGTCCTTACGACGGTGACTTCTATGGC. Translated: CASSPYDGDFYG. The CDR3, in full, reads CASSPYDGDFYGYTF.

Ten or more counts support this clone. The read ends 3 residues shy of where the CDR3 ends; the end is completed using the germline J gene. The chain carries TRBV20-1 and TRBJ2-7; TRBD2 agrees at 13 bases. This CDR3 contains 15 residues. The V and J ends lost 5 bases and 0 bases, in that order; junction bases with no gene match: 4. The germline CDR1 and CDR2 sequences are DFQATT and SNEGSKA (reference sequence). The CDR3 DNA, read in part, is TGCAGTGCTGTCGGACTAGCGGGGGCCTCCTACGAG. This encodes CSAVGLAGASYE. The whole CDR3 sequence is CSAVGLAGASYEQYF.

This clone was counted many times. The CDR3 extends 3 residues past the end of the read, so its final part is completed from the germline J gene. The chain combines TRBV10-3 with TRBJ2-3; TRBD2 matches at 9 bases. Germline loops: CDR1 ENHRY, CDR2 SYGVKD. Trimming took 6 bases from V and 4 from J; bases not matched to a gene: 8. The CDR3 sequence is 15 residues long. CDR3 DNA, as far as it was read: TGTGCCATCAGCATAGCGGGGGCGTCGGCAGATACG. Protein: CAISIAGASADT. The complete CDR3 sequence is CAISIAGASADTQYF.

There are many counts of this clone. From the germline J gene comes the end of the CDR3, since the read stops 3 residues before it. V and J are TRBV5-1 and TRBJ2-3; 8 bases are shared with TRBD2. J lost 3 bases, V lost 6 bases, and 9 bases had no gene match. The length of the CDR3 is 15 residues. Germline loops: CDR1 SGHRS, CDR2 YFSETQ. The CDR3 sequence is CASTPGGAETDTQYF. The sequenced part of the CDR3 DNA is TGCGCCAGCACCCCCGGGGGGGCGGAAACAGATACG.

Relative to its sample, this clone is medium-sized. The read finishes 3 residues shy of the CDR3 end, and the germline J gene is used to complete it. The V gene is TRBV30, the J gene TRBJ1-1, with D maybe TRBD1 (6 bases). This CDR3 is built from 13 residues. V was clipped by 1 base and J by 6 bases, with 12 bases between them. From germline, CDR1 is GTSNPN and CDR2 SVGIG (reference sequence). The CDR3 DNA, read in part, is TGTGCCTGGAGTGAGCAGGCAGGGGCTGAA. Amino acid sequence: CAWSEQAGAE. The whole CDR3 protein reads CAWSEQAGAEAFF.

This clone was picked up many times. Read coverage stops 3 residues before the CDR3 terminus; the germline J gene supplies the remainder. V and J are TRBV14 and TRBJ2-1; D is perhaps TRBD2 (6 bases). Trimming shortened V by 3 bases and J by 0 bases, and 15 bases separated the two germline ends. The germline V gene encodes CDR1 SGHDN and CDR2 FVKESK. The CDR3 runs to 17 residues. Here the CDR3 reads CASSHVLSGSSYNEQFF. CDR3 DNA (partial): TGTGCCAGCAGCCACGTTCTTAGCGGTAGCTCCTACAATGAG.

This clone came up many times. The read stops 3 residues short of the end of the CDR3; the missing end is completed from the germline J gene. The rearrangement joins TRBV7-2 to TRBJ1-5, with unresolved D. CDR3 size: 13 residues. The V and J ends lost 2 bases and 2 bases respectively, with 4 bases between them. Germline lookup yields CDR1 SGHTA and CDR2 FQGNSA. CDR3 bases read: TGTGCCAGCAGCTTACGGGGCAATCAGCCC. Translation: CASSLRGNQP. The full CDR3 reads CASSLRGNQPQHF. The entire variable domain, with the rest obtained from reference TRBV7-2 and TRBJ1-5, is as follows: GAGVSQSPSNKVTEKGKDVELRCDPISGHTALYWYRQSLGQGLEFLIYFQGNSAPDKSGLPSDRFSAERTGGSVSTLTIQRTQQEDSAVYLCASSLRGNQPQHFGDGTRLSIL.

This clone was seen at least ten times. The DNA ends 3 residues before the CDR3 does, and the rest of the CDR3 is filled in from the germline J gene. The chain joins TRBV18 to TRBJ2-5; possibly TRBD1 for D (6 bases). The CDR3 runs 14 residues. Trimming removed 3 bases at V and 2 bases at J, with 10 bases between. Germline V gene data show CDR1 as KGHSH and CDR2 as LQKENI. CDR3 protein: CASSPMQGQETQYF. The DNA read from the CDR3 is TGTGCCAGCTCACCCATGCAGGGGCAAGAGACC.

This clone was counted at least ten times. The read halts 3 residues ahead of the CDR3 end, with the missing end drawn from the germline J gene. V and J are TRBV7-2 and TRBJ1-2; D is ambiguous. CDR3 length: 13 residues. V lost 5 bases to trimming and J lost 4 bases, with 11 bases between them. Germline V gives CDR1 SGHTA, CDR2 FQGNSA. The chain's CDR3 is CASSEGISYGYTF. The covered CDR3 bases are TGTGCCAGCAGCGAGGGTATTTCCTATGGC.

This clone was picked up many times. The read is 3 residues too short to cover the CDR3 end, so that end is filled in from the germline J gene. V gene TRBV10-2 combines with J gene TRBJ2-2; D ambiguous. Deletions cut 7 bases from V and 6 bases from J, with 12 bases between. The germline CDR1 and CDR2 sequences are WSHSY and SAAADI. This CDR3 is 13 amino acids long. The CDR3 loop is CASTLQYAGELFF. The CDR3 bases that were read are TGCGCCAGCACTCTGCAGTATGCCGGGGAG.

This clone was detected a few times. The CDR3 is cut off 3 residues early in the read; its end comes from the germline J gene. The J gene is TRBJ2-1, the V gene TRBV7-8; 7 nucleotides match TRBD2. The trim removed 5 bases at V and 6 bases at J, leaving 10 bases unmatched. The CDR3 is 15 residues long. Germline V gene data show CDR1 as SGHVS and CDR2 as FQNEAQ. The part of the CDR3 DNA that was read is TGTGCCAGCAGCCGCCTACTGGGACTACGCAATGAG. Amino acid sequence: CASSRLLGLRNE. The CDR3 in full is CASSRLLGLRNEQFF.

This clone was counted ten times or more. The missing CDR3 end, 3 residues past where the read stops, is filled in from the germline J gene. This rearrangement joins TRBV12-3 or TRBV12-4 to TRBJ2-3, with TRBD2 matching 13 bases. CDR3 length: 17 residues. With 5 bases clipped from V and 2 bases from J, the junction kept 7 bases outside the gene matches. Partial CDR3 DNA: TGTGCCAGCAGTGGTACTAGCGGGAGGGCTACCACAGATACG. Translated: CASSGTSGRATTDT. The full CDR3 protein reads CASSGTSGRATTDTQYF.

This clone occurred many times. The sequenced part of the CDR3 DNA is TGTGCCAGCAGAACCCAACAGGGGGGTACG. Translating it yields CASRTQQGGT. The entire CDR3 protein is CASRTQQGGTQYF. The rearrangement uses TRBV5-4 and TRBJ2-3; 8 bases fit TRBD1. The read is 3 residues too short to cover the CDR3 end, so that end is filled in from the germline J gene. The CDR3 is 13 residues long. V lost 5 bases, J lost 8 bases, and 7 bases stayed unmatched. Germline CDR1 is SGHNT and CDR2 is YYREEE (reference sequence). Looking up the rest from reference TRBV5-4 and TRBJ2-3 gives the full variable domain: ETGVTQSPTHLIKTRGQQVTLRCSSQSGHNTVSWYQQALGQGPQFIFQYYREEENGRGNFPPRFSGLQFPNYSSELNVNALELDDSALYLCASRTQQGGTQYFGPGTRLTVL.

This clone was seen repeatedly, ten times or more. The DNA ends 3 residues before the CDR3 does, and the rest of the CDR3 is filled in from the germline J gene. The V and J genes are TRBV5-6 and TRBJ2-3, with D uncertain. Looked up from germline, CDR1 is SGHDT and CDR2 is YYEEEE. The ends were cut back, 1 base at V and 3 bases at J, with 6 bases in the middle. This CDR3 is built from 13 residues. CDR3 DNA (partial): TGTGCCAGCAGCTTGTGGGCGACAGATACG. This gives the protein CASSLWATDT. The full CDR3 protein reads CASSLWATDTQYF.

This clone was counted ten times or more. The sequenced fragment ends 3 residues before the CDR3 boundary, so the rest is inferred from the germline J gene. This chain connects TRBV18 to TRBJ2-5, with TRBD1 matching 7 bases. With 5 bases clipped from V and 4 bases from J, the junction kept 10 bases outside the gene matches. The germline V gene encodes CDR1 KGHSH and CDR2 LQKENI. There are 15 residues in the CDR3. CDR3: CASSSTGSFGETQYF. The CDR3 DNA, read in part, is TGTGCCAGCTCATCGACAGGGTCCTTTGGAGAGACC. The whole variable domain, remainder taken from reference TRBV18 and TRBJ2-5, is NAGVMQNPRHLVRRRGQEARLRCSPMKGHSHVYWYRQLPEEGLKFMVYLQKENIIDESGMPKERFSAEFPKEGPSILRIQQVVRGDSAAYFCASSSTGSFGETQYFGPGTRLLVL.

The sample holds many counts of this clone. The CDR3 is cut off 3 residues early in the read; its end comes from the germline J gene. The chain couples TRBV5-1 to TRBJ1-6; D might be TRBD1 (5 bases). The CDR3 covers 14 residues. Trimming removed 4 bases at V and 0 bases at J, with 5 bases between. Per the germline V gene, CDR1 is SGHRS and CDR2 is YFSETQ. The sequenced CDR3 bases are TGCGCCAGCAGCGACAGCTCCTATAATTCACCC. This gives the protein CASSDSSYNSP. The whole CDR3 reads CASSDSSYNSPLHF. Full variable domain (rest looked up from reference TRBV5-1 and TRBJ1-6): KAGVTQTPRYLIKTRGQQVTLSCSPISGHRSVSWYQQTPGQGLQFLFEYFSETQRNKGNFPGRFSGRQFSNSRSEMNVSTLELGDSALYLCASSDSSYNSPLHFGNGTRLTVT.

In this sample, this clone turned up many times. The read halts 3 residues ahead of the CDR3 end, with the missing end drawn from the germline J gene. The J gene is TRBJ2-5, the V gene TRBV29-1; 8 bases line up with TRBD2. V was pared by 3 bases and J by 5 bases, with 2 bases of the junction left unmatched. Germline assignment: CDR1 SQVTM and CDR2 ANQGSEA. This CDR3 comprises 12 residues. The CDR3 sequence is CSVEGLGETQYF. CDR3 DNA, as far as it was read: TGCAGCGTTGAGGGACTAGGGGAGACC.

This clone was counted ten times or more. The CDR3 is cut off 3 residues early in the read; its end comes from the germline J gene. The chain links TRBV6-2 or TRBV6-3 to TRBJ2-7; D is perhaps TRBD2 (6 bases). The CDR3 length is 12 residues. The V end was cut by 10 bases, the J end by 3 bases, with 13 bases between. Per germline, CDR1 MNHEY and CDR2 SVGEGT. This CDR3 reads CATVGGFYEQYF. CDR3 bases read: TGTGCCACCGTGGGGGGATTCTACGAG.

Many counts were recorded for this clone. Coverage ceases 3 residues before the CDR3 finishes, and the germline J gene fills in the end. The genes are TRBV12-3 or TRBV12-4 and TRBJ2-3; D gene uncertain. Between the trimmed V and J ends, which lost 2 bases and 6 bases, there was a span of 12 bases. CDR3 length: 14 amino acids. The DNA read from the CDR3 is TGTGCCAGCAGTTTATCCGGGTCGGCGGATACG. As protein: CASSLSGSADT. The CDR3, in full, reads CASSLSGSADTQYF.

This clone occurred many times. Read coverage stops 3 residues before the CDR3 terminus; the germline J gene supplies the remainder. The V call is TRBV30, the J call TRBJ2-7; possible D gene TRBD1, 6 bases. The CDR3 extends over 14 amino acids. V was clipped by 5 bases and J by 2 bases, with 16 bases between them. Per germline, CDR1 GTSNPN and CDR2 SVGIG (reference sequence). CDR3: CAWAPGHKTYEQYF. Incomplete CDR3 DNA: TGTGCCTGGGCTCCGGGACATAAAACCTACGAG.

Many counts were recorded for this clone. The read comes to an end 3 residues before the CDR3 does, leaving the germline J gene to fill in the end. The V call is TRBV18, the J call TRBJ1-2; the match to TRBD1 covers 7 bases. V lost 0 bases to trimming and J lost 4 bases; unmatched junction nucleotides: 8. The CDR3 runs to 16 residues. CDR1 and CDR2 (germline): KGHSH, LQKENI. The CDR3 bases that were read are TGTGCCAGCTCACCACCGGAGGCAGGGGGTTCCTATGGC. It encodes CASSPPEAGGSYG. The whole CDR3 sequence is CASSPPEAGGSYGYTF.

At least ten counts were recorded for this clone. The CDR3 end falls 3 residues outside the read, so it is completed with the germline J gene. J is TRBJ1-1 and V is TRBV12-3 or TRBV12-4; D may be TRBD1 (6 bases). V gave up 3 bases and J gave up 5 bases, with 10 bases separating them. This CDR3 has 13 amino acids. The sequenced CDR3 bases are TGTGCCAGCAGTTTTATGAGGGGGACTGAA. Translated, it gives CASSFMRGTE. The entire CDR3 protein reads CASSFMRGTEAFF.

This clone has at least ten counts. The missing CDR3 end, 3 residues past where the read stops, is filled in from the germline J gene. V gene TRBV5-4 combines with J gene TRBJ2-5; D possibly corresponds to TRBD2 (5 bases). Germline V gene data show CDR1 as SGHNT and CDR2 as YYREEE (reference sequence). CDR3 size: 15 residues. V was shortened by 1 base and J by 5 bases, with 15 bases between the two germline ends. CDR3 residues: CASSLRQSTGETQYF. CDR3 DNA, as far as it was read: TGTGCCAGCAGCTTGCGGCAGTCCACGGGGGAGACC. Combining the CDR3 with reference TRBV5-4 and TRBJ2-5 gives the whole variable domain ETGVTQSPTHLIKTRGQQVTLRCSSQSGHNTVSWYQQALGQGPQFIFQYYREEENGRGNFPPRFSGLQFPNYSSELNVNALELDDSALYLCASSLRQSTGETQYFGPGTRLLVL.

As to this clone: The observed sequence ends 3 residues before the CDR3 terminus, with the missing tail filled in from the germline J gene. J is TRBJ1-2 and V is TRBV30; 7 bases map to TRBD1. The CDR3 is made up of 12 amino acids. Per germline, CDR1 GTSNPN and CDR2 SVGIG (reference sequence). The sequenced CDR3 bases are TGTGCCTGGGACAGGGCTTTGGGCGAC. This codes for CAWDRALGD. From start to end, the CDR3 is CAWDRALGDYTF.

The sample holds many counts of this clone. The missing CDR3 end, 3 residues past where the read stops, is filled in from the germline J gene. The chain has TRBV29-1 and TRBJ2-7, with 12 bases lining up with TRBD1. CDR3 length equals 14 residues. Per germline, CDR1 SQVTM and CDR2 ANQGSEA. V lost 4 bases and J lost 4; bases outside the gene matches: 5. This chain's CDR3 is CSVVGTGGAYEQYF. The covered CDR3 bases are TGCAGCGTTGTCGGGACAGGGGGCGCGTACGAG.